This TCR beta chain derives from a study of cytomegalovirus exposure and HLA in healthy donors. The CDR3 covers 11 residues. Trimming removed 7 bases at V and 10 bases at J, with 11 bases between. Germline-derived CDR1 and CDR2 are SNHLY and FYNNEI. PCR involved 60 Vbeta and 13 Jbeta primers. Sequenced by immunoSEQ multiplex PCR; TCRdb stores in-frame clones only, minus some. Of 77,000 or so clones in the sample, roughly 88% were seen once. The sequencing sample was made of PBMCs. The sequence was collected from a man between 65 and 80 years old in good health and CMV-seropositive. This sequence joins TRBV2 and TRBJ2-1; unclear D gene. The CDR3: CASTLSEEQFF. The CDR3 nucleotides read TGTGCCAGCACCCTGAGCGAAGAGCAGTTCTTC.